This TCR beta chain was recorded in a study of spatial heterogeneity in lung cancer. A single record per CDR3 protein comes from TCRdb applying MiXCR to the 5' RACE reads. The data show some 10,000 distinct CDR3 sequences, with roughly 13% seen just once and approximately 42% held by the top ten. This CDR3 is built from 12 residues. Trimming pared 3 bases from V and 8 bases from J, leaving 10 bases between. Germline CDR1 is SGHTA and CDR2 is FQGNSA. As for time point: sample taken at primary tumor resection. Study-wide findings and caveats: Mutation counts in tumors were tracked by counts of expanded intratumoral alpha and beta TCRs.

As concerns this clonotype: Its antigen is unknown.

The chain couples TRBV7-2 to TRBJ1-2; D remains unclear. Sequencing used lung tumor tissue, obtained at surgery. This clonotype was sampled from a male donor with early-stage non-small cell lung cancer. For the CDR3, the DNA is TGTGCCAGCAGCTTCGGTCTAGTCGGCTACACCTTC. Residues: CASSFGLVGYTF.